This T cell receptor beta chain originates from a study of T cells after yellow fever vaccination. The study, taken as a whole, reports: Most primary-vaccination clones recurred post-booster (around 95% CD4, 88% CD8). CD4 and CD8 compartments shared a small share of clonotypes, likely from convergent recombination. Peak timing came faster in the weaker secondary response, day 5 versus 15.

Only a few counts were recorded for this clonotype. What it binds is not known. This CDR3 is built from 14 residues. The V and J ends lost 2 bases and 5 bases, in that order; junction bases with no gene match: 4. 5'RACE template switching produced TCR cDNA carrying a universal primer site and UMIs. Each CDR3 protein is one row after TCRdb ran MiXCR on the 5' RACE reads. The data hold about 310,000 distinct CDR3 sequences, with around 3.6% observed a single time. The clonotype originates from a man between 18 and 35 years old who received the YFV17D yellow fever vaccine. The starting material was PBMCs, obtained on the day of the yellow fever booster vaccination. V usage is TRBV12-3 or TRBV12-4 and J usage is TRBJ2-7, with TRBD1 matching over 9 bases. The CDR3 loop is CASSLLGTGHEQYF. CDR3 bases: TGTGCCAGCAGTTTACTGGGGACAGGGCACGAGCAGTACTTC.